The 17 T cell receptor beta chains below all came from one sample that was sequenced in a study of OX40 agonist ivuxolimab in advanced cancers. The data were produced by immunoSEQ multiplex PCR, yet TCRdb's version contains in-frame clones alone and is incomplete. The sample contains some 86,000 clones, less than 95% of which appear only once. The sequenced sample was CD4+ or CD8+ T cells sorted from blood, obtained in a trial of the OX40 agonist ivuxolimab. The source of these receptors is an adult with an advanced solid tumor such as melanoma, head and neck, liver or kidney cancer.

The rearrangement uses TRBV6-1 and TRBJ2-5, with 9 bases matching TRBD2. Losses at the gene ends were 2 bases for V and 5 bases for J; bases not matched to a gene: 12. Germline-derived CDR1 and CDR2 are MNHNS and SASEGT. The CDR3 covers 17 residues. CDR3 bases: TGTGCCAGCAGTGAATCCCCAGCGGGGGGTAAGTGGGAGACCCAGTACTTC. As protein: CASSESPAGGKWETQYF.

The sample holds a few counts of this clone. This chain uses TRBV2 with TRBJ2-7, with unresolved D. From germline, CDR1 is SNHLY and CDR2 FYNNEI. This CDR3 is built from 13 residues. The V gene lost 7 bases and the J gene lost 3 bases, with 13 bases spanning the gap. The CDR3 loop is CASTGRRIYEQYV. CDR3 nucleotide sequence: TGTGCCAGCACCGGCCGAAGAATCTACGAGCAGTACGTC.

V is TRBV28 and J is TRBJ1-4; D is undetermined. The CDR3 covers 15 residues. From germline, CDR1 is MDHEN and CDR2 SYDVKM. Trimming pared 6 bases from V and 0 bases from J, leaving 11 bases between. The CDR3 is CASRQEGATNEKLFF. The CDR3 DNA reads TGTGCCAGCAGGCAAGAAGGAGCAACTAATGAAAAACTGTTTTTT.

CDR3 sequence reads: CASSPPGLNTEAFF. As DNA, the CDR3 is TGTGCCAGCTCTCCTCCAGGGTTGAACACTGAAGCTTTCTTT. The rearrangement joins TRBV18 to TRBJ1-1; TRBD1 is a possible D gene (5 bases). Germline V gene sequence: CDR1 KGHSH, CDR2 LQKENI. V lost 6 bases to trimming and J lost 0 bases, with 11 bases between them. This CDR3 has 14 residues. Full variable domain (remainder filled in from reference TRBV18 and TRBJ1-1): NAGVMQNPRHLVRRRGQEARLRCSPMKGHSHVYWYRQLPEEGLKFMVYLQKENIIDESGMPKERFSAEFPKEGPSILRIQQVVRGDSAAYFCASSPPGLNTEAFFGQGTRLTVV.

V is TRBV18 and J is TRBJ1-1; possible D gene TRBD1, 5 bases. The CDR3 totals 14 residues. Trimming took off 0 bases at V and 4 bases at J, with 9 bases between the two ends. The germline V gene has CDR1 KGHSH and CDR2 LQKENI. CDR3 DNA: TGTGCCAGCTCACCACCGGGGGGGGGCACTGAAGCTTTCTTT. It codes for CASSPPGGGTEAFF. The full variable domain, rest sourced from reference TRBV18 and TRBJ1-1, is NAGVMQNPRHLVRRRGQEARLRCSPMKGHSHVYWYRQLPEEGLKFMVYLQKENIIDESGMPKERFSAEFPKEGPSILRIQQVVRGDSAAYFCASSPPGGGTEAFFGQGTRLTVV.

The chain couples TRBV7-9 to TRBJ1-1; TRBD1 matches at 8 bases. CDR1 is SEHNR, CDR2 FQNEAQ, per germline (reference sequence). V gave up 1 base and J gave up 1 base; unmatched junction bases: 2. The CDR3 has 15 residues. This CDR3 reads CASSLGQGKNTEAFF. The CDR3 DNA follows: TGTGCCAGCAGCTTAGGACAGGGGAAGAACACTGAAGCTTTCTTT. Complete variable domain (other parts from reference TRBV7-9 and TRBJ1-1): DTGVSQNPRHKITKRGQNVTFRCDPISEHNRLYWYRQTLGQGPEFLTYFQNEAQLEKSRLLSDRFSAERPKGSFSTLEIQRTEQGDSAMYLCASSLGQGKNTEAFFGQGTRLTVV.

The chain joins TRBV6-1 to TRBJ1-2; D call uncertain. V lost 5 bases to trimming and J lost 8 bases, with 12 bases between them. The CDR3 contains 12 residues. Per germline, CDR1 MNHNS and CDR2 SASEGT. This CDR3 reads CASSFQAGGYTF. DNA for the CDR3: TGTGCCAGCAGTTTTCAAGCAGGAGGCTACACCTTC.

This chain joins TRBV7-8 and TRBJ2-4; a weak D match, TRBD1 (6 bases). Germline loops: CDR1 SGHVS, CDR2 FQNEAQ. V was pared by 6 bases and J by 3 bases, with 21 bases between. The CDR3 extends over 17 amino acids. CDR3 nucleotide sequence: TGTGCCAGCAGTTCTACCCAGGGGTTTGTCGTCAAAAACATTCAGTACTTC. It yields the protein CASSSTQGFVVKNIQYF.

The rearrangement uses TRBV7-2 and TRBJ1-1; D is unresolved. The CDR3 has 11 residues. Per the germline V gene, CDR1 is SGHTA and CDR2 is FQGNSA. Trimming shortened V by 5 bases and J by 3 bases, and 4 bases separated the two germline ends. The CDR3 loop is CASSRDTEAFF. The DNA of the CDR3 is TGTGCCAGCAGCCGTGACACTGAAGCTTTCTTT.

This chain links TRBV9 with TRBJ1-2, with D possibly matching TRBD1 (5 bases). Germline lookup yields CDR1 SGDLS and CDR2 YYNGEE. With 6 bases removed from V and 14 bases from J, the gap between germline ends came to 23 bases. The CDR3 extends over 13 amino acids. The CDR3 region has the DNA TGTGCCAGCATCGCCGACAGAGGAGGCTATGAGACCTTC. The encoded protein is CASIADRGGYETF.

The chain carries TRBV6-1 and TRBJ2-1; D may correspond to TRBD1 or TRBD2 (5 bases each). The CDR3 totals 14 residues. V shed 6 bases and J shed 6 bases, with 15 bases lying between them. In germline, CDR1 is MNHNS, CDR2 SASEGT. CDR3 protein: CASSPIWGSNEQFF. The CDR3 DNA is TGTGCCAGCAGCCCTATATGGGGGTCCAATGAGCAGTTCTTC.

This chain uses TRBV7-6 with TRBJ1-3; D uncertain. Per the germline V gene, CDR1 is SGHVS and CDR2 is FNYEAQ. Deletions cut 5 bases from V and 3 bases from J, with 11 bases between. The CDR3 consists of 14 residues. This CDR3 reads CASSPRSLGNTIYF. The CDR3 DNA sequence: TGTGCCAGCAGCCCCAGGTCGCTTGGAAACACCATATATTTT.

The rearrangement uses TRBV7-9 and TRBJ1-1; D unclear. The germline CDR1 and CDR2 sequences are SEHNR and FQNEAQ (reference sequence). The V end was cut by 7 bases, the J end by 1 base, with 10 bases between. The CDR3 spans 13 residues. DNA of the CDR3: TGTGCCAGCATACGCGTGGCGAACACTGAAGCTTTCTTT. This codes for CASIRVANTEAFF.

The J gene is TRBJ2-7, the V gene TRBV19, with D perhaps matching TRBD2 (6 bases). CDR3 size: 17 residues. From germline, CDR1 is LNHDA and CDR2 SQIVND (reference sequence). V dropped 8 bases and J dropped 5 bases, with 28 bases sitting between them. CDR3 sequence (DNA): TGTGCCAGTGCCGCTTCTGATACTGGACTAAGGAAGGACGAGCAGTACTTC. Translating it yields CASAASDTGLRKDEQYF. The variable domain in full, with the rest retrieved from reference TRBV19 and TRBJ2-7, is DGGITQSPKYLFRKEGQNVTLSCEQNLNHDAMYWYRQDPGQGLRLIYYSQIVNDFQKGDIAEGYSVSREKKESFPLTVTSAQKNPTAFYLCASAASDTGLRKDEQYFGPGTRLTVT.

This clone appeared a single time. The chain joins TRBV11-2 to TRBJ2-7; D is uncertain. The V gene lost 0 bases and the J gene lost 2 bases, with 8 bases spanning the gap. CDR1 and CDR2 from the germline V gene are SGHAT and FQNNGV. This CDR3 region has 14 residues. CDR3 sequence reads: CASSLEGFPYEQYF. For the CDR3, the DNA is TGTGCCAGCAGCTTAGAAGGTTTCCCCTACGAGCAGTACTTC.

The CDR3 loop is CASSSGGQGVFGANVLTF. As DNA, the CDR3 is TGTGCCAGCAGCTCCGGAGGACAGGGGGTATTTGGGGCCAACGTCCTGACTTTC. The V and J genes are TRBV7-2 and TRBJ2-6; 10 bases agree with TRBD1. The CDR3 spans 18 residues. With V trimmed by 4 bases and J by 3 bases, 9 bases remained unmatched. Germline V gives CDR1 SGHTA, CDR2 FQGNSA.

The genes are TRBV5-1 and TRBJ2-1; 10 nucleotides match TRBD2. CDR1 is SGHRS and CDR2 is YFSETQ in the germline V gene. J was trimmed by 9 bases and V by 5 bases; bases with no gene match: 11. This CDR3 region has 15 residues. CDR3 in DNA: TGCGCCAGCAGTCCGGGACTAGCGCCCCGGCTTGAGCAGTTCTTC. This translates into CASSPGLAPRLEQFF.